Listed below are T cell receptor beta chains from one sample, sequenced in a study of blood T cell repertoires in COVID-19. Measured with immunoSEQ multiplex PCR; TCRdb has only the in-frame clones, and not every one. The data show about 400,000 clones, with around nine tenths seen just once and roughly a tenth held by the top ten. Sequencing was performed on PBMCs or T cells enriched from blood (not recorded which). All receptors come from a woman between 45 and 60 years old who had recovered from COVID-19. Each CDR3 is given with its conserved first and last residue. A D gene is named only where the DNA matches it firmly. Only some rows state a clone size, as once, few, many or a class for expanded clones.

abundance: .
j_gene: TRBJ2-5
d_gene: .
v_gene: TRBV18
CDR3nt: TGTGCCAGCTCACCTCTACTAGCAACCGGAGGAGAGACCCAGTACTTC
CDR3aa: CASSPLLATGGETQYF

abundance: .
j_gene: TRBJ1-5
d_gene: TRBD1
v_gene: TRBV4-3
CDR3nt: TGCGCCAGCAGCGGGACAGTTAATCAGCCCCAGCATTTT
CDR3aa: CASSGTVNQPQHF

abundance: .
j_gene: TRBJ1-2
d_gene: .
v_gene: TRBV7-2
CDR3nt: TGTGCCAGCAGCTACACCTCGGGGAGCATCGGCTACACCTTC
CDR3aa: CASSYTSGSIGYTF

abundance: .
j_gene: TRBJ1-2
d_gene: .
v_gene: TRBV27
CDR3nt: TGTGCCAGCAGTCGACTCCCCGAGGGTGGCTATGGCTACACCTTC
CDR3aa: CASSRLPEGGYGYTF

abundance: .
j_gene: TRBJ2-7
d_gene: .
v_gene: TRBV28
CDR3nt: TGTGCCAGCAGCCGCGACCGCGGAACCTCCTACGAGCAGTACTTC
CDR3aa: CASSRDRGTSYEQYF

abundance: .
j_gene: TRBJ1-3
d_gene: TRBD1
v_gene: TRBV18
CDR3nt: TGTGCCAGCTCACAGGGGGCTTACTCTGGAAACACCATATATTTT
CDR3aa: CASSQGAYSGNTIYF

abundance: .
j_gene: TRBJ1-2
d_gene: TRBD1
v_gene: TRBV27
CDR3nt: TGTGCCAGCCGAACCCTCTCAGGGGGCGGTGGCTACACCTTC
CDR3aa: CASRTLSGGGGYTF

abundance: .
j_gene: TRBJ1-1
d_gene: .
v_gene: TRBV6-2/TRBV6-3
CDR3nt: TGTGCCAGCAGTTACCCCGGGTGGGCTGAAGCTTTCTTT
CDR3aa: CASSYPGWAEAFF

abundance: .
j_gene: TRBJ1-2
d_gene: TRBD1
v_gene: TRBV7-9
CDR3nt: TGTGCCAGCAGCGACTCCGGGACAGGGGGGAGAGAGGGCTACACCTTC
CDR3aa: CASSDSGTGGREGYTF

abundance: .
j_gene: TRBJ2-2
d_gene: .
v_gene: TRBV7-6
CDR3nt: TGTGCCAGCAGCTCCGACTTGACCACCGGGGAGCTGTTTTTT
CDR3aa: CASSSDLTTGELFF

abundance: .
j_gene: TRBJ1-2
d_gene: TRBD1
v_gene: TRBV2
CDR3nt: TGTGCCAGCAGCGTCGCGGACAGGGAGGGAGGCTACACCTTC
CDR3aa: CASSVADREGGYTF

abundance: .
j_gene: TRBJ1-6
d_gene: TRBD1
v_gene: TRBV12-5
CDR3nt: TGTGCTAGTGGTTGGAGCTGGACAGGTGCCCTCCACTTT
CDR3aa: CASGWSWTGALHF

abundance: .
j_gene: TRBJ1-6
d_gene: .
v_gene: TRBV11-2
CDR3nt: TGTGCCAGCAGCCTGCAGGGCTCCTATAATTCACCCCTCCACTTT
CDR3aa: CASSLQGSYNSPLHF

abundance: .
j_gene: TRBJ2-4
d_gene: .
v_gene: TRBV19
CDR3nt: TGTGCCAGTGCGAGCGGACTAGCCAAAAACATTCAGTACTTC
CDR3aa: CASASGLAKNIQYF

abundance: .
j_gene: TRBJ1-4
d_gene: .
v_gene: TRBV6-4
CDR3nt: TGTGCCAGCAGTACCCGTTGGAGTGCAACTAATGAAAAACTGTTTTTT
CDR3aa: CASSTRWSATNEKLFF

abundance: .
j_gene: TRBJ1-3
d_gene: TRBD1
v_gene: TRBV18
CDR3nt: TGTGCCAGCTCACCATTCCGGGACAGGGGTGGCGGATCTGGAAACACCATATATTTT
CDR3aa: CASSPFRDRGGGSGNTIYF

abundance: .
j_gene: TRBJ1-5
d_gene: .
v_gene: TRBV5-6
CDR3nt: TGTGCCAGCAGCTTGGGAACTACGAATCAGCCCCAGCATTTT
CDR3aa: CASSLGTTNQPQHF

abundance: .
j_gene: TRBJ1-1
d_gene: .
v_gene: TRBV28
CDR3nt: TGTGCCAGCAGTTTTACAGGGCGGGAGGGAGCTTTCTTT
CDR3aa: CASSFTGREGAFF

abundance: .
j_gene: TRBJ1-1
d_gene: .
v_gene: TRBV11-1
CDR3nt: TGTGCCAGCAGCCAGCAGGGAAATGAAGCTTTCTTT
CDR3aa: CASSQQGNEAFF

abundance: .
j_gene: TRBJ1-2
d_gene: .
v_gene: TRBV3-1/TRBV3-2
CDR3nt: TGTGCCAGCAGCCAAGACAGATACTATGGCTACACCTTC
CDR3aa: CASSQDRYYGYTF

abundance: .
j_gene: TRBJ2-1
d_gene: TRBD2
v_gene: TRBV28
CDR3nt: TGTGCCAGCAGTCCCCTCGGGACTAGCAGAGACAATGAGCAGTTCTTC
CDR3aa: CASSPLGTSRDNEQFF

abundance: .
j_gene: TRBJ1-2
d_gene: TRBD1
v_gene: TRBV2
CDR3nt: TGTGCCAGCAGTCCGTCGACAGGGTCCGCTGGCTACACCTTC
CDR3aa: CASSPSTGSAGYTF

abundance: .
j_gene: TRBJ2-7
d_gene: .
v_gene: TRBV19
CDR3nt: TGTGCCAGAGGGGGGGACCACTCCTACGAGCAGTACTTC
CDR3aa: CARGGDHSYEQYF

abundance: .
j_gene: TRBJ1-2
d_gene: .
v_gene: TRBV28
CDR3nt: TGTGCCAGCAGTTTGGCAGGTGGCTACACCTTC
CDR3aa: CASSLAGGYTF

abundance: .
j_gene: TRBJ2-2
d_gene: .
v_gene: TRBV27
CDR3nt: TGTGCCAGCAGTCCCAGGGGGCTAGCGGGGTTTGAGGGGGAGCTGTTTTTT
CDR3aa: CASSPRGLAGFEGELFF

abundance: .
j_gene: TRBJ2-6
d_gene: .
v_gene: TRBV20-1
CDR3nt: TGCAGTGCTAGTGGGGCTGACTCTGGGGCCAACGTCCTGACTTTC
CDR3aa: CSASGADSGANVLTF

abundance: .
j_gene: TRBJ2-7
d_gene: .
v_gene: TRBV7-8
CDR3nt: TGTGCCAGCAGCTTAGGATTGGGTGGGGGCGTCAGACCCTACGAGCAGTACTTC
CDR3aa: CASSLGLGGGVRPYEQYF

abundance: .
j_gene: TRBJ2-7
d_gene: TRBD1
v_gene: TRBV28
CDR3nt: TGTGCCAGCAGTTCTCCGGGACAGGGACACTACGAGCAGTACTTC
CDR3aa: CASSSPGQGHYEQYF

abundance: .
j_gene: TRBJ1-1
d_gene: TRBD1
v_gene: TRBV6-1
CDR3nt: TGTGCCAGCAGTGAAAACCCCAGACAGGGGAACACTGAAGCTTTCTTT
CDR3aa: CASSENPRQGNTEAFF

abundance: .
j_gene: TRBJ2-2
d_gene: .
v_gene: TRBV4-3
CDR3nt: TGCGCCAGCAGCCAAAACGTTCGTGTCTGGGGCTACAACACCGGGGAGCTGTTTTTT
CDR3aa: CASSQNVRVWGYNTGELFF

abundance: once
j_gene: TRBJ2-1
d_gene: TRBD2
v_gene: TRBV20-1
CDR3nt: TGCAGTGCTAGTGGAAGCGGGGGGGTCTTAGGGAATGAGCAGTTCTTC
CDR3aa: CSASGSGGVLGNEQFF

abundance: .
j_gene: TRBJ1-1
d_gene: .
v_gene: TRBV27
CDR3nt: TGTGCCAGCACCCTAACCGAGGGCACTGAAGCTTTCTTT
CDR3aa: CASTLTEGTEAFF

abundance: .
j_gene: TRBJ2-1
d_gene: .
v_gene: TRBV6-4
CDR3nt: TGTGCCAGCAGGGAAGGGGGGGCCCACAATGAGCAGTTCTTC
CDR3aa: CASREGGAHNEQFF

abundance: .
j_gene: TRBJ1-5
d_gene: .
v_gene: TRBV2
CDR3nt: TGTGCCAGCAGTGATATGGAGGTCGGGCAGCCCCAGCATTTT
CDR3aa: CASSDMEVGQPQHF

abundance: .
j_gene: TRBJ1-6
d_gene: .
v_gene: TRBV19
CDR3nt: TGTGCCAGTATGGGGGGAACCTATAATTCACCCCTCCACTTT
CDR3aa: CASMGGTYNSPLHF

abundance: once
j_gene: TRBJ2-1
d_gene: TRBD1
v_gene: TRBV5-8
CDR3nt: TGTGCCAGCAGCTTGTTAGGGGGCGAGCAGTTCTTC
CDR3aa: CASSLLGGEQFF

abundance: .
j_gene: TRBJ1-3
d_gene: .
v_gene: TRBV11-2
CDR3nt: TGTGCCAGCAGCTTAGACAGGAACTCTGGAAACACCATATATTTT
CDR3aa: CASSLDRNSGNTIYF

abundance: .
j_gene: TRBJ1-5
d_gene: TRBD1
v_gene: TRBV18
CDR3nt: TGTGCCAGCTCACCAGCCGGGACAGGGCCGAATCAGCCCCAGCATTTT
CDR3aa: CASSPAGTGPNQPQHF

abundance: .
j_gene: TRBJ2-7
d_gene: TRBD2
v_gene: TRBV4-1
CDR3nt: TGCGCCAGCAGCCAAGAGTCCGCGCTAGCGGGGGCCCTGATAAGCGAGCAGTACTTC
CDR3aa: CASSQESALAGALISEQYF

abundance: .
j_gene: TRBJ2-3
d_gene: .
v_gene: TRBV7-9
CDR3nt: TGTGCCAGCAGCTTACGACGGCCGGGGTCGGGGGCAGATACGCAGTATTTT
CDR3aa: CASSLRRPGSGADTQYF

abundance: few
j_gene: TRBJ2-7
d_gene: .
v_gene: TRBV27
CDR3nt: TGTGCCAGCAGTTTATTTCGGGACAAATACGAGCAGTACTTC
CDR3aa: CASSLFRDKYEQYF

abundance: .
j_gene: TRBJ1-5
d_gene: TRBD1
v_gene: TRBV5-8
CDR3nt: TGTGCCAGCAGATTGACAGGGGTATCGGTTCAGCCCCAGCATTTT
CDR3aa: CASRLTGVSVQPQHF

abundance: .
j_gene: TRBJ2-1
d_gene: .
v_gene: TRBV29-1
CDR3nt: TGCAGCGTCCAACAGTCCGATCCAGGGCGATTAAATGAGCAGTTCTTC
CDR3aa: CSVQQSDPGRLNEQFF

abundance: .
j_gene: TRBJ1-1
d_gene: .
v_gene: TRBV5-6
CDR3nt: TGTGCCAGCACCAAGGGAGGAGGCACTGAAGCTTTCTTT
CDR3aa: CASTKGGGTEAFF

abundance: .
j_gene: TRBJ2-5
d_gene: TRBD1
v_gene: TRBV7-2
CDR3nt: TGTGCCAGCAGCTTAAGGACAGGCCAAGAGACCCAGTACTTC
CDR3aa: CASSLRTGQETQYF

abundance: .
j_gene: TRBJ1-2
d_gene: .
v_gene: TRBV2
CDR3nt: TGTGCCAGCAGTGAAGAGTCCCGCGCAGGCAGGGCCTATGGCTACACCTTC
CDR3aa: CASSEESRAGRAYGYTF

abundance: .
j_gene: TRBJ1-2
d_gene: TRBD1
v_gene: TRBV6-5
CDR3nt: TGTGCCAGCAGTCTGGACAGGGGGCGATTCTATGGCTACACCTTC
CDR3aa: CASSLDRGRFYGYTF

abundance: few
j_gene: TRBJ2-1
d_gene: .
v_gene: TRBV5-1
CDR3nt: TGCGCCAGCAGCCGGGGTCAGAATGAAAATGAGCAGTTCTTC
CDR3aa: CASSRGQNENEQFF

abundance: .
j_gene: TRBJ1-1
d_gene: .
v_gene: TRBV28
CDR3nt: TGTGCCAGCAGTGCCCCCAGGGGTTTGAGAACTGAAGCTTTCTTT
CDR3aa: CASSAPRGLRTEAFF

abundance: .
j_gene: TRBJ2-5
d_gene: .
v_gene: TRBV4-1
CDR3nt: TGCGCCAGCAGCCAAAGCCGGGAGACCCAGTACTTC
CDR3aa: CASSQSRETQYF

abundance: once
j_gene: TRBJ2-1
d_gene: TRBD2
v_gene: TRBV24-1
CDR3nt: TGTGCCACCAGTGATTTAGAGCGGGGGGCCAATGAGCAGTTCTTC
CDR3aa: CATSDLERGANEQFF

abundance: .
j_gene: TRBJ2-7
d_gene: TRBD1
v_gene: TRBV6-5
CDR3nt: TGTGCCAGCAGGTCCATCGACAGGGGCTACGAGCAGTACTTC
CDR3aa: CASRSIDRGYEQYF

abundance: .
j_gene: TRBJ1-3
d_gene: .
v_gene: TRBV30
CDR3nt: TGTGCCTGGAGTCGAGGAGGGTCTGGAAACACCATATATTTT
CDR3aa: CAWSRGGSGNTIYF

abundance: .
j_gene: TRBJ1-6
d_gene: TRBD1
v_gene: TRBV7-3
CDR3nt: TGTGCCAGCAGCCGGGGACAGGGCAGGTCACCCCTCCACTTT
CDR3aa: CASSRGQGRSPLHF

abundance: once
j_gene: TRBJ2-1
d_gene: TRBD2
v_gene: TRBV6-5
CDR3nt: TGTGCCAGCAGGACGGGGGGTGACAGCTACAATGAGCAGTTCTTC
CDR3aa: CASRTGGDSYNEQFF